A selection of T cell receptor beta chains follows, all from one sample in a study of neurological immune-mediated disorders. Using its own MiXCR run on the 5' RACE reads, TCRdb lists one record per CDR3 protein. The sample comprises tens of thousands of distinct CDR3 sequences, 12% to 15% of which are singletons, and about 7% rests with the top ten. Input material: PBMCs. The origin of the receptors is a woman in her forties or fifties in good health. Each CDR3 is given without its conserved first and last residue. Size tells how often a clone was seen (once, few, many) or the class of an expanded clone, and some rows leave it out.

clone size	V gene	J gene	CDR3 protein
.	TRBV20-1	TRBJ1-5	SLEEGRNNQPQH
many	TRBV5-1	TRBJ1-4	ASSLGQDEKLF
many	TRBV5-1	TRBJ1-4	ASRPHAGTMGEKLF
many	TRBV12-3/TRBV12-4	TRBJ2-6	ASSTGSGANVLT
many	TRBV20-1	TRBJ2-1	SALRLNEQF
.	TRBV6-4	TRBJ2-3	ASSDGTSGGATDTQY
many	TRBV6-5	TRBJ2-3	ASSYSSSSSTDTQY
.	TRBV7-8	TRBJ2-1	ASSFLREGRNEQF
many	TRBV9	TRBJ2-7	ASSEGGGDWRYEQY
many	TRBV5-1	TRBJ1-2	ASSLGDRNYGYT
many	TRBV5-1	TRBJ1-1	ASSWGAGVQEAF
many	TRBV6-1	TRBJ1-1	ASTDLQGNTEAF
many	TRBV12-3/TRBV12-4	TRBJ2-5	ASSFAGGRQETQY
many	TRBV7-9	TRBJ2-7	ASSFTSGRPTYEQY
many	TRBV7-2	TRBJ2-3	ASSGDYRADTQY
many	TRBV5-1	TRBJ1-2	ASSMRDRRQGYT
many	TRBV20-1	TRBJ2-3	SARDMRGSTDTQY
many	TRBV20-1	TRBJ1-3	SARTGDTIY
.	TRBV6-4	TRBJ1-1	ASSESGNTEAF